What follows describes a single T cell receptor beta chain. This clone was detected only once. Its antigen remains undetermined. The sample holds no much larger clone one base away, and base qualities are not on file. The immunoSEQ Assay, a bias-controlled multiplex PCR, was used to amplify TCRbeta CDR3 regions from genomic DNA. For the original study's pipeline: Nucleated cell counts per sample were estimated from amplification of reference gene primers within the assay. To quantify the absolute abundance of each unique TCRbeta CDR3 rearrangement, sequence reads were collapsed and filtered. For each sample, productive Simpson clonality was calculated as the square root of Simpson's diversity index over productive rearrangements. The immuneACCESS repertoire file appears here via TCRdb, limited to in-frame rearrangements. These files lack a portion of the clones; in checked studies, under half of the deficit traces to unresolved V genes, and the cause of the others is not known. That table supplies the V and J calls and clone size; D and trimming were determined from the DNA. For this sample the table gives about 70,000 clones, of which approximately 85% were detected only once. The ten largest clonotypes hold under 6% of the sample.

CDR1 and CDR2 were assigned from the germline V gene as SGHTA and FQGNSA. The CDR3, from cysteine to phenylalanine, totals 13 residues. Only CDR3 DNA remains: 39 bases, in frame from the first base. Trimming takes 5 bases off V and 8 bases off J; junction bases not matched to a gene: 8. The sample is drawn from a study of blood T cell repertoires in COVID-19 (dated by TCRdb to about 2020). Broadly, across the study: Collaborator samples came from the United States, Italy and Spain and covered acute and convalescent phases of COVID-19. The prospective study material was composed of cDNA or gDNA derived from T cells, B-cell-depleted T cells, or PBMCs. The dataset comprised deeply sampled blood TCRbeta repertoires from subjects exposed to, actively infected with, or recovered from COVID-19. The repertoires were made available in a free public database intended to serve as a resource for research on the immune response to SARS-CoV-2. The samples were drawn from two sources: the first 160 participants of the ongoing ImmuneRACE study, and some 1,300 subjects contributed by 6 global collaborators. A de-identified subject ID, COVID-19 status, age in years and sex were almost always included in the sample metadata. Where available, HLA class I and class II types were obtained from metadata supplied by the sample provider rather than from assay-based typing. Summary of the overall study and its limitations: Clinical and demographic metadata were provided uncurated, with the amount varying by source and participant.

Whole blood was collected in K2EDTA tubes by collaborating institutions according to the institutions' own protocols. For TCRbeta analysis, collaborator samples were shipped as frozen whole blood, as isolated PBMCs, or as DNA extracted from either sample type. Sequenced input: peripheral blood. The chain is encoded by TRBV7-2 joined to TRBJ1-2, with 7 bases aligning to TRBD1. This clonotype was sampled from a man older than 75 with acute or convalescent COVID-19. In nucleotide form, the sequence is TGTGCCAGCAGCAGAGACAGGGAAGGCGGCTACACCTTC. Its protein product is CASSRDREGGYTF.